A single sample gave rise to the 21 T cell receptor beta chains below, sequenced in a study of cytomegalovirus exposure and HLA in healthy donors. With 60 Vbeta and 13 Jbeta primers, the PCR was carried out. Profiling relied on immunoSEQ multiplex PCR, and the TCRdb table lists in-frame clones only, not all of them. The profile shows more than 110,000 clones, around 80% of them singletons. Sequencing used PBMCs. Receptors originate from a man aged 35 to 55 in good health and CMV-seropositive.

The rearrangement uses TRBV28 and TRBJ1-1, with D tentatively TRBD1 (5 bases). From germline, CDR1 is MDHEN and CDR2 SYDVKM. Trimming pared 2 bases from V and 3 bases from J, leaving 10 bases between. This CDR3 region has 14 residues. CDR3 in amino acids: CASSLGQGYTEAFF. CDR3 bases: TGTGCCAGCAGTTTAGGGCAGGGCTACACTGAAGCTTTCTTT.

This clone was observed a few times. The junction and the germline gene differ at one end; a read error may be behind it. The genes are TRBV9 and TRBJ1-2; D perhaps matches TRBD1 (5 bases). Looked up from germline, CDR1 is SGDLS and CDR2 is YYNGEE. There are 9 residues in the CDR3. The CDR3 protein is CASSPNRIF. The CDR3 DNA is TGTGCCAGCAGCCCAAACAGGATCTTC.

This sequence joins TRBV11-3 and TRBJ2-1; the D gene is possibly TRBD2 (6 bases). CDR3 length equals 15 residues. The V and J ends lost 1 base and 1 base respectively, with 8 bases between them. Germline assignment: CDR1 SGHNT and CDR2 YENEEA. The CDR3 sequence: CASSLGRVSYNEQFF. In DNA, the CDR3 is TGTGCCAGCAGCTTAGGGAGGGTTTCCTACAATGAGCAGTTCTTC.

This clone was recorded only once. The chain employs TRBV27 and TRBJ2-7, with D possibly matching TRBD2 (5 bases). The CDR3 is 13 residues long. V gave up 5 bases and J gave up 2 bases, with 10 bases separating them. Germline values: CDR1 MNHEY, CDR2 SMNVEV (reference sequence). The CDR3 spells CASSLGLPYEQYF. The CDR3 DNA reads as TGTGCCAGCAGTCTCGGACTGCCCTACGAGCAGTACTTC.

V is TRBV7-2 and J is TRBJ2-3; D remains unclear. CDR1 and CDR2 from the germline V gene are SGHTA and FQGNSA. V gave up 5 bases and J gave up 0 bases, with 9 bases separating them. The CDR3 consists of 14 residues. The CDR3: CASSLPESTDTQYF. Written as DNA, the CDR3 is TGTGCCAGCAGCCTACCCGAGAGCACAGATACGCAGTATTTT.

This clone was counted a single time. The rearrangement joins TRBV10-3 to TRBJ1-2, with 9 bases matching TRBD1. In germline, CDR1 is ENHRY, CDR2 SYGVKD. With 4 bases clipped from V and 3 bases from J, the junction kept 0 bases outside the gene matches. The CDR3 covers 13 residues. The CDR3 coding sequence is TGTGCCATCAGTGGACAGGGGGACTATGGCTACACCTTC. This encodes CAISGQGDYGYTF.

This clone was found a few times. This sequence joins TRBV5-5 and TRBJ1-3; D possibly corresponds to TRBD1 (6 bases). Looked up from germline, CDR1 is SGHKS and CDR2 is YYEKEE (reference sequence). Deletions cut 0 bases from V and 0 bases from J, with 10 bases between. The CDR3 spans 16 residues. The CDR3 is CASSLVGQLSGNTIYF. The DNA of the CDR3 is TGTGCCAGCAGCTTGGTTGGACAGCTCTCTGGAAACACCATATATTTT.

The chain combines TRBV18 with TRBJ1-1; 8 positions agree with TRBD1. The trim removed 3 bases at V and 6 bases at J, leaving 6 bases unmatched. Germline CDR1 reads KGHSH; CDR2 reads LQKENI. This CDR3 comprises 14 residues. As DNA, the CDR3 is TGTGCCAGCTCACCTCGACAGGGGTTCCCTGAAGCTTTCTTT. Amino acid sequence: CASSPRQGFPEAFF.

The CDR3 DNA reads TGTGCCAGCAGGGTACAGGTGAACACTGAAGCTTTCTTT. As protein: CASRVQVNTEAFF. This chain links TRBV6-5 with TRBJ1-1; tentatively, D is TRBD1 (5 bases). This CDR3 comprises 13 residues. Trimming removed 6 bases at V and 0 bases at J, with 8 bases between. The germline CDR1 and CDR2 sequences are MNHEY and SVGAGI.

This chain joins TRBV6-6 and TRBJ2-1; 11 bases are a match to TRBD2. Germline V gives CDR1 MNHNY, CDR2 SVGAGI (reference sequence). The CDR3 sequence is 16 residues long. Trimming at V came to 1 base and at J to 5 bases, leaving 4 bases not matched to a gene. As DNA, the CDR3 is TGTGCCAGCAGTTACTTAGCGGGAGGGCCCAACAATGAGCAGTTCTTC. The encoded protein is CASSYLAGGPNNEQFF.

The genes are TRBV7-6 and TRBJ2-2, with 9 bases identical to TRBD2. CDR3 length: 19 residues. Germline V gene lookup returns CDR1 SGHVS and CDR2 FNYEAQ. V shed 5 bases, J shed 3 bases, and the junction held 16 bases outside the gene matches. CDR3 residues: CASSTKLSGSVLDTGELFF. The CDR3 DNA sequence: TGTGCCAGCAGCACAAAACTTAGCGGGAGTGTCCTGGACACCGGGGAGCTGTTTTTT.

The chain is built from TRBV6-6 and TRBJ1-1; D remains unclear. Trimming left V 7 bases short and J 1 base short, with 10 bases between. This CDR3 comprises 13 residues. From germline, CDR1 is MNHNY and CDR2 SVGAGI (reference sequence). CDR3 nucleotide sequence: TGTGCCAGCACCGACGGAGGGAACACTGAAGCTTTCTTT. Translated: CASTDGGNTEAFF.

The V call is TRBV30, the J call TRBJ2-1, with D perhaps matching TRBD2 (9 bases). Germline CDR1 is GTSNPN and CDR2 is SVGIG (reference sequence). This CDR3 has 19 amino acids. V dropped 4 bases and J dropped 4 bases, with 29 bases sitting between them. CDR3: CAWIGSRGRRLADYNEQFF. The CDR3, as DNA: TGTGCCTGGATTGGGTCCAGGGGGCGCAGACTAGCGGATTACAATGAGCAGTTCTTC.

About this clone: At one boundary the junction diverges from the germline segment, which might be a read error. The chain employs TRBV28 and TRBJ1-6; D gene ambiguous. Germline loops: CDR1 MDHEN, CDR2 SYDVKM. The CDR3 covers 14 residues. Here the CDR3 DNA reads TGTGCCAGCAGCCCGGACTCCTATAATTCCCCCCTCCACTTT. Translation: CASSPDSYNSPLHF.

Points on this clone: At one of its ends the junction is not consistent with the germline gene, which may arise from a read error. This chain uses TRBV7-7 with TRBJ2-2, with 12 bases identical to TRBD1. This CDR3 contains 19 residues. Germline assignment: CDR1 SSHAT and CDR2 FNYEAQ (reference sequence). The CDR3 bases are TGTGCTAGCAGCCTGCGGGACAGGGGGCCCAAACCAACCACCGGGGAGCTGTTTTTT. Encoded protein: CASSLRDRGPKPTTGELFF.

The V and J genes are TRBV5-1 and TRBJ2-3, with 8 bases matching TRBD2. V gave up 4 bases and J gave up 5 bases; unmatched junction bases: 12. Looked up from germline, CDR1 is SGHRS and CDR2 is YFSETQ. The CDR3 runs 16 residues. The CDR3 spells CASSNGGRGGLDTQYF. CDR3 sequence (DNA): TGCGCCAGCAGCAACGGGGGACGGGGGGGCTTAGATACGCAGTATTTT.

The V call is TRBV6-1, the J call TRBJ1-5, with TRBD1 matching over 9 bases. V trimming: 6 bases; J trimming: 3 bases; junction bases outside the gene matches: 3. The CDR3 runs 14 residues. CDR1 and CDR2 from the germline V gene are MNHNS and SASEGT. The CDR3 here is CASSGTGFNQPQHF. The CDR3 region has the DNA TGTGCCAGCAGCGGGACAGGGTTCAATCAGCCCCAGCATTTT.

V and J are TRBV6-5 and TRBJ1-1; D might be TRBD1 (5 bases). The V gene lost 7 bases and the J gene lost 4 bases, with 13 bases spanning the gap. The germline CDR1 and CDR2 sequences are MNHEY and SVGAGI. This CDR3 is 13 amino acids long. The CDR3 sequence: CASITPGLTEAFF. The CDR3 DNA reads as TGTGCCAGCATCACCCCAGGGCTCACTGAAGCTTTCTTT.

The chain uses TRBV9 and TRBJ2-5; no reliable D call. The J call is doubtful: the DNA matches TRBJ2-7 better. Germline CDR1 and CDR2: SGDLS and YYNGEE. The CDR3 sequence is 16 residues long. The CDR3 loop is CASSGLVSGATYEQYF. The CDR3 region has the DNA TGTGCCAGCAGCGGCCTGGTGTCAGGCGCAACCTACGAGCAGTACTTC.

This clone came up a few times. The chain couples TRBV6-1 to TRBJ2-3; 11 nucleotides line up with TRBD2. This CDR3 is 16 amino acids long. The V and J ends lost 0 bases and 1 base, in that order; junction bases with no gene match: 0. Germline V gives CDR1 MNHNS, CDR2 SASEGT. The DNA for the CDR3 is TGTGCCAGCAGTGAAGCTAGCGGGGGGGGCACAGATACGCAGTATTTT. This encodes CASSEASGGGTDTQYF.

This clone was seen more than once but under ten times. The V call is TRBV2, the J call TRBJ2-6, with 11 bases lining up with TRBD1. V shed 6 bases and J 0 bases; nucleotides not matched to a gene: 7. Germline CDR1 reads SNHLY; CDR2 reads FYNNEI. The CDR3 is made up of 18 amino acids. CDR3 nucleotides: TGTGCCAGCAGCTTAGGACAGGGGGCTCTCTCTGGGGCCAACGTCCTGACTTTC. Translating gives CASSLGQGALSGANVLTF.